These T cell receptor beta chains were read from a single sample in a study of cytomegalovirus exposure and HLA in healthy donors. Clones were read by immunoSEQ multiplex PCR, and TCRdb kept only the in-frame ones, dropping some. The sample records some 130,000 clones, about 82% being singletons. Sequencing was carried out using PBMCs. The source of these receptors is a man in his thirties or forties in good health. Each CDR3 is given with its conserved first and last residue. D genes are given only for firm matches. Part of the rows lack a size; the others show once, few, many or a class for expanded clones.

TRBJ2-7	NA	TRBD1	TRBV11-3	TGTGCCAGCAGCCTCCTGCCGGGACAGGGATCATACGAGCAGTACTTC	CASSLLPGQGSYEQYF
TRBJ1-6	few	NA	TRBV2	TGTGCCAGCAGGGAGGGTAGGGAGTCACCCCTCCACTTT	CASREGRESPLHF
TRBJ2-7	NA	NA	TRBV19	TGTGCCAGTAGTATCATCGGTGGAGGGGGCGCGGAGCAGTACTTC	CASSIIGGGGAEQYF
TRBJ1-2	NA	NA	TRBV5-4	TGTGCCAGCAGCTTGGGCTTCGGAGTTGAGGGCTACACCTTC	CASSLGFGVEGYTF
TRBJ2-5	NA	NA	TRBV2	TGTGCCAGCAACCGGGAATTGGAAGAGACCCAGTACTTC	CASNRELEETQYF
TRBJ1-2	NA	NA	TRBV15	TGTGCCACCAGCAGCCGTGGGGGAGGGCGCGATGGCTACACCTTC	CATSSRGGGRDGYTF
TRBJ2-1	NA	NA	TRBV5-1	TGCGCCAGCAGCTTGGCCCTCGGCAGGGCTAATGAGCAGTTCTTC	CASSLALGRANEQFF
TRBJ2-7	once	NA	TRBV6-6	TGTGCCAGCAGTTACCGGGACTTCTCCTACGAGCAGTACTTC	CASSYRDFSYEQYF
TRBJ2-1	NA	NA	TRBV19	TGTGCCAGTAGTATCTCAGGGGATGTTGAGCAGTTCTTC	CASSISGDVEQFF
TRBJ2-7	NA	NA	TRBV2	TGTGCCAGCAGTGAACAGGGTGAAACCTACGAGCAGTACTTC	CASSEQGETYEQYF
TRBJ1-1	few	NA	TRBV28	TGTGCCAGCAGTTTACAGACTGAAGCTTTCTTT	CASSLQTEAFF
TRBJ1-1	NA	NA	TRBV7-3	TGTGCCAGCAGCATAACCGGGGGGACTGAAGCTTTCTTT	CASSITGGTEAFF
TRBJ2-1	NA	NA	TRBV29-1	TGCAGCGTGGCGGCGTGGGGCGACAGCTCCTACAATGAGCAGTTCTTC	CSVAAWGDSSYNEQFF
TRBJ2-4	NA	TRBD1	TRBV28	TGTGCCACGTCCCGGGACAGGGCCATCAAAAACATTCAGTACTTC	CATSRDRAIKNIQYF
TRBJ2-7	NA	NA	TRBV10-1	TGCGCCAGCAGTGGACTGGATAGCTCCTACGAGCAGTACTTC	CASSGLDSSYEQYF
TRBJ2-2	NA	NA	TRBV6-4	TGTGCCAGCAGCCAACTAGAAGGCACCGGGGAGCTGTTTTTT	CASSQLEGTGELFF
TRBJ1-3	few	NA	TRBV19	TGTGCCATCCGGGGAGGGGATGGAAACACCATATATTTT	CAIRGGDGNTIYF
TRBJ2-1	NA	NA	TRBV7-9	TGTTCCAGCAGCTTAGTAGCTACCTACAATGAGCAGTTCTTC	CSSSLVATYNEQFF
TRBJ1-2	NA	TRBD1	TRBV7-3	TGTGCCAGCAGCTTAACAGCCGGCAGGGGGCCTGGCTACACCTTC	CASSLTAGRGPGYTF
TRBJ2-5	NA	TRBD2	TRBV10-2	TGCGCCAGCAGCATTCAATGGACTAGCGGGAGACCAGAAGAGACCCAGTACTTC	CASSIQWTSGRPEETQYF
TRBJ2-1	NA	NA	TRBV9	TGTGCCAGCAGCGTAGAACCCAGCTCCTACAATGAGCAGTTCTTC	CASSVEPSSYNEQFF
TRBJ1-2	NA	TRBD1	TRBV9	TGTGCCAGCAGCACTCGGGACAGGGGGTCTGATGGCTACACCTTC	CASSTRDRGSDGYTF
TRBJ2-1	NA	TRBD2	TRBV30	TGTGCCTGGAGTCGACTAGCGGGAGGGGATGAGCAGTTCTTC	CAWSRLAGGDEQFF
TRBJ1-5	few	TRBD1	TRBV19	TGTGCCAGTACCCCCTCCCCCGGACAGGGTAGCAATCAGCCCCAGCATTTT	CASTPSPGQGSNQPQHF
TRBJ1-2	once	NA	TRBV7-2	TGTGCCAGCAGCACGGGGGGCGTCAACTATGGCTACACCTTC	CASSTGGVNYGYTF
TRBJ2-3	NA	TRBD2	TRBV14	TGTGCCAGCAGCCGGACTAGCTGGGCAGATACGCAGTATTTT	CASSRTSWADTQYF
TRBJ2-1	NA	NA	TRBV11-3	TGTGCCAGCAGCCCCCTGAGCGGGTCCTACAATGAGCAGTTCTTC	CASSPLSGSYNEQFF
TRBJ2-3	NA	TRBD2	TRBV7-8	TGTGCCAGCAGCTTGGCGGGAGAGGATACGCAGTATTTT	CASSLAGEDTQYF
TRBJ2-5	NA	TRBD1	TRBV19	TGTGCCAGTAGTACACACCGGGACAGGGGCCTTGGAGAGACCCAGTACTTC	CASSTHRDRGLGETQYF
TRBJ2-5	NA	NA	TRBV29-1	TGCAGCGTCGTACAGAGACAAGAGACCCAGTACTTC	CSVVQRQETQYF
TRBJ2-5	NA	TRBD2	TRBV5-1	TGCGCCAGCACCCCCCAGACTAGCGGGATCGAGACCCAGTACTTC	CASTPQTSGIETQYF
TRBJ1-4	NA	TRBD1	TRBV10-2	TGCGCCAGCAGCAGGGGACAGCATAATGAAAAACTGTTTTTT	CASSRGQHNEKLFF
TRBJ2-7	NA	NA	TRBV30	TGTGCCTGGAGTGGGACTTCTCCTCTGGGGCAGTACTTC	CAWSGTSPLGQYF
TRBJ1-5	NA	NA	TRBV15	TGTGCCACCAGCAGGGAGGGCCGTAATCAGCCCCAGCATTTT	CATSREGRNQPQHF
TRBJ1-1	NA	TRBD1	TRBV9	TGTGCCAGCAGCGTAGGACAGGGGATAGTTGAATATGGGAACACTGAAGCTTTCTTT	CASSVGQGIVEYGNTEAFF
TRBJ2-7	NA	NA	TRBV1	TGCACCAGTACAGGACTAGCGGACAGCTCCTACGAGCAGTACTTC	CTSTGLADSSYEQYF
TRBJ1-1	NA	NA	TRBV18	TGTGCCAGCTCACCCTCTAGCGCTGGGAGGACTGAAGCTTTCTTT	CASSPSSAGRTEAFF
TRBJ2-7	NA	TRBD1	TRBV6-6	TGTGCCAGCAGTTATCCGGGACAGGGTAACGAGCAGTACTTC	CASSYPGQGNEQYF
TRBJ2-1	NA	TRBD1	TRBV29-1	TGCAGCGGCACAGGGGGCCCCTCCTACAATGAGCAGTTCTTC	CSGTGGPSYNEQFF
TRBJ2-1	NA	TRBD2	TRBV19	TGTGCCAGCCTCGGGACTAGCGGCTACAATGAGCAGTTCTTC	CASLGTSGYNEQFF
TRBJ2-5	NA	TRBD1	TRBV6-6	TGTGCCAGCAGTGGAGCCGGGACAGAAGAGACCCAATACTTC	CASSGAGTEETQYF
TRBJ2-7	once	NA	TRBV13	TGTGCCAGCAGCGTGGGCCAAGCCTACGAGCAGTACTTC	CASSVGQAYEQYF
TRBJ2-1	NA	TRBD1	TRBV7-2	TGTGCCAGCAGCCTTAGCCGGGACAGGGGGGTTGAGCAGTTCTTC	CASSLSRDRGVEQFF
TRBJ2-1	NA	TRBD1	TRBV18	TGTGCCAGCTCACCAGTTTCTGACAGGGGTATTGAGCAGTTCTTC	CASSPVSDRGIEQFF
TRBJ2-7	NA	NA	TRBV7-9	TGTGCCAGCAGCTTAGCGTTGGAGCCATACGAGCAGTACTTC	CASSLALEPYEQYF
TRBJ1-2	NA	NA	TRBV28	TGTGCCAGCAGTTTACCCAGCTATGGCTACACCTTC	CASSLPSYGYTF
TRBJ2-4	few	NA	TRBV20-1	TGCAGTGCTAGAAGGGGTAACATTCAGTACTTC	CSARRGNIQYF
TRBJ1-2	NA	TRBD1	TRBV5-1	TGCGCCAGCAGCTCTTCTACAGGGGCGGCTGGCTACACCTTC	CASSSSTGAAGYTF
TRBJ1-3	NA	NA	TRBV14	TGTGCCAGCAGCCAACAGGTTATTTCTGGAAACACCATATATTTT	CASSQQVISGNTIYF
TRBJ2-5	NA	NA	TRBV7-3	TGTGCCAGCAGCTTAAACGGGAAAGAGACCCAGTACTTC	CASSLNGKETQYF
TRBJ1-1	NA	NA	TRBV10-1	TGCGCCAGCAGTGACTTCGGCCAGGGGAACACTGAAGCTTTCTTT	CASSDFGQGNTEAFF
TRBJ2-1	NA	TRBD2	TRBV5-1	TGCGCCAGCAGCTTGGACGGGGGGGGAGATGAGCAGTTCTTC	CASSLDGGGDEQFF
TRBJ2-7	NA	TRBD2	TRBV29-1	TGCAGCGTCGAGGGACTAGCGGGAGAGGTAGACTACGAGCAGTACTTC	CSVEGLAGEVDYEQYF
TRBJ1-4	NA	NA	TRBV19	TGTGCCAGTAGGGCCAGACTCCCCGATGAAAAACTGTTTTTT	CASRARLPDEKLFF